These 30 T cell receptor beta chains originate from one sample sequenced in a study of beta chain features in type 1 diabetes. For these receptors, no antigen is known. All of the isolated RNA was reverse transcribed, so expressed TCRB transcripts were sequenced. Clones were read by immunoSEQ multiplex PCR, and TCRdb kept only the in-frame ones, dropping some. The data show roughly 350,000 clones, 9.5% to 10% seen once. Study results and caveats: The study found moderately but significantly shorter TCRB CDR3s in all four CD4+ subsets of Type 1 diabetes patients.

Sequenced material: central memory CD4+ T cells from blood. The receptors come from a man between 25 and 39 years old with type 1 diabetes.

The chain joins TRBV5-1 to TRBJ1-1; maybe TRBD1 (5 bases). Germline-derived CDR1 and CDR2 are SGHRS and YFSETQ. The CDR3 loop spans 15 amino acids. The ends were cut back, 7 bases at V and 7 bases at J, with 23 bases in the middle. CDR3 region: CASGPGGTANDEAFF. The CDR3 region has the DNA TGCGCCAGCGGGCCGGGTGGGACTGCGAACGATGAAGCTTTCTTT.

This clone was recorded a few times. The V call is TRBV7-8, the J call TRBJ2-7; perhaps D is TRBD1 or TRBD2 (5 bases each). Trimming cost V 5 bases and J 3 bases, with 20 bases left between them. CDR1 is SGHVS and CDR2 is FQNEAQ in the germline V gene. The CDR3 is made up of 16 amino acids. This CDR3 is CASSPKTAASYYEQYF. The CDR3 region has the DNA TGTGCCAGCAGCCCAAAGACAGCGGCTAGCTACTACGAGCAGTACTTC.

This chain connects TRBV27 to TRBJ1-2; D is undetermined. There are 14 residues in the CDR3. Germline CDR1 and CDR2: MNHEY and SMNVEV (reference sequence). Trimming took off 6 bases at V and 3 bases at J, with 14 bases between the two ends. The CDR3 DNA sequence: TGTGCCAGCAGCCGTCCCGGGTTGGACTATGGCTACACCTTC. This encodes CASSRPGLDYGYTF.

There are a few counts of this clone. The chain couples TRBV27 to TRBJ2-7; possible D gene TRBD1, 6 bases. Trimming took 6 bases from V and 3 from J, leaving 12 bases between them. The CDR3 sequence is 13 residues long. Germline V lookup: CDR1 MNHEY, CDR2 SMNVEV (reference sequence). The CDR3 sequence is CASRGTRLYEQYF. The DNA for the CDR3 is TGTGCCAGCAGGGGGACACGGCTCTACGAGCAGTACTTC.

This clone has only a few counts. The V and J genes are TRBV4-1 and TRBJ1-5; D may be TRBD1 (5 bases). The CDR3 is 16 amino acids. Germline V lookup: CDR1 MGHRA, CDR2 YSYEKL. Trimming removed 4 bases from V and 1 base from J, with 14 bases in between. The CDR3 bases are TGCGCCAGCAGCCGTGGGGACCCTAGAAGCAATCAGCCCCAGCATTTT. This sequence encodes CASSRGDPRSNQPQHF.

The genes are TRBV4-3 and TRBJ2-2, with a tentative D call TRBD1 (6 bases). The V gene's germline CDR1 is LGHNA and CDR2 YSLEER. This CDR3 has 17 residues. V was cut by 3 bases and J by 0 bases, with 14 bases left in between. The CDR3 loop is CASSQKGQSTNTGELFF. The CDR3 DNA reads TGCGCCAGCAGCCAGAAAGGACAGTCCACGAACACCGGGGAGCTGTTTTTT.

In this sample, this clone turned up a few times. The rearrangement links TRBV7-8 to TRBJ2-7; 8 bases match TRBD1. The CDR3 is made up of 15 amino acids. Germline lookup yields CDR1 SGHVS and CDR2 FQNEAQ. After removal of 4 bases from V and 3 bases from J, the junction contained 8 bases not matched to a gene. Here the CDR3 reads CASSSFGTGHYEQYF. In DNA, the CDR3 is TGTGCCAGCAGCTCTTTTGGGACAGGCCACTACGAGCAGTACTTC. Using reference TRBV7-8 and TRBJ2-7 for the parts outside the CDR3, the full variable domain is GAGVSQSPRYKVAKRGQDVALRCDPISGHVSLFWYQQALGQGPEFLTYFQNEAQLDKSGLPSDRFFAERPEGSVSTLKIQRTQQEDSAVYLCASSSFGTGHYEQYFGPGTRLTVT.

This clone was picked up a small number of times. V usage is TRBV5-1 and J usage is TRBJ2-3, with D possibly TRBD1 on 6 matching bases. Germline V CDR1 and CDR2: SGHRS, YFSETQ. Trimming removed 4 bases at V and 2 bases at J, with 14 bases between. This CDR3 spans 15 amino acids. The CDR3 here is CASSPVQGDTDTQYF. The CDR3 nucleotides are TGCGCCAGCAGCCCGGTACAGGGTGACACAGATACGCAGTATTTT.

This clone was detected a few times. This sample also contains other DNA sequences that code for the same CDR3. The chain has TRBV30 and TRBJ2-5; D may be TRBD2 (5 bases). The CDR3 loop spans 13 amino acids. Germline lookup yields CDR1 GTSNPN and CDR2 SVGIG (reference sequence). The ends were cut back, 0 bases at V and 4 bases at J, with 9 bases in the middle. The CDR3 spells CAWSVGGGETQYF. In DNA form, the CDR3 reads TGTGCCTGGAGTGTAGGAGGTGGAGAGACCCAGTACTTC.

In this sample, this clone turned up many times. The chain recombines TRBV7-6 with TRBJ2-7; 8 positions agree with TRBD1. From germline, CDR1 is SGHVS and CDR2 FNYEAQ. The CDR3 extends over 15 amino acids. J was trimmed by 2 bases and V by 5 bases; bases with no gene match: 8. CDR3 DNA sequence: TGTGCCAGCAGCACCGACAGGGGTGTTACCTACGAGCAGTACTTC. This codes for CASSTDRGVTYEQYF. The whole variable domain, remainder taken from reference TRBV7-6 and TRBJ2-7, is GAGVSQSPRYKVTKRGQDVALRCDPISGHVSLYWYRQALGQGPEFLTYFNYEAQQDKSGLPNDRFSAERPEGSISTLTIQRTEQRDSAMYRCASSTDRGVTYEQYFGPGTRLTVT.

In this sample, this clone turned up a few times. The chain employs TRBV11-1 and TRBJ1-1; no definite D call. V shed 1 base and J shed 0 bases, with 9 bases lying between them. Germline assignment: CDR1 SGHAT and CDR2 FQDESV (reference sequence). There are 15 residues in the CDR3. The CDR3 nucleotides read TGTGCCAGCAGCTTAGGCCCGCGTCTGAACACTGAAGCTTTCTTT. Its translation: CASSLGPRLNTEAFF.

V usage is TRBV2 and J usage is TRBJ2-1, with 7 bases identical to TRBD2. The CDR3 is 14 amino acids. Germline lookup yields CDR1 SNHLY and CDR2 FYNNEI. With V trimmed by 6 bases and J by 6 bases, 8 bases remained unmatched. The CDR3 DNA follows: TGTGCCAGCAGGGGGCTGGGAGGGACCAATGAGCAGTTCTTC. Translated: CASRGLGGTNEQFF. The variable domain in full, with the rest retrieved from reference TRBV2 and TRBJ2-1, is EPEVTQTPSHQVTQMGQEVILRCVPISNHLYFYWYRQILGQKVEFLVSFYNNEISEKSEIFDDQFSVERPDGSNFTLKIRSTKLEDSAMYFCASRGLGGTNEQFFGPGTRLTVL.

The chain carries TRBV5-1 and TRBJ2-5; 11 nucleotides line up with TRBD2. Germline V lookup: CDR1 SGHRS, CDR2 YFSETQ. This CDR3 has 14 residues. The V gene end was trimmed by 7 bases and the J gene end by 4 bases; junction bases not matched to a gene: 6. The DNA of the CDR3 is TGCGCCAGCGCACTAGCGGGAGTTGGAGAGACCCAGTACTTC. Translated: CASALAGVGETQYF.

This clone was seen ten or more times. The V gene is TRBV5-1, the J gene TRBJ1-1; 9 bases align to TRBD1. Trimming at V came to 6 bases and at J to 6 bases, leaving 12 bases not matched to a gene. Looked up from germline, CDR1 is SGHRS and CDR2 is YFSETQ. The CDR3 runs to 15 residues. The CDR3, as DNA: TGCGCCAGCAATTCCGGGACAGGGAGAAACCCTGAAGCTTTCTTT. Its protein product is CASNSGTGRNPEAFF.

CDR3 residues: CASSPQVVGTGDTGELFF. For the CDR3, the DNA is TGTGCCAGCTCACCACAAGTCGTTGGGACAGGCGACACCGGGGAGCTGTTTTTT. The chain recombines TRBV18 with TRBJ2-2; 8 bases match TRBD1. With V trimmed by 1 base and J by 3 bases, 10 bases remained unmatched. Germline V gene sequence: CDR1 KGHSH, CDR2 LQKENI. The CDR3 is 18 residues long.

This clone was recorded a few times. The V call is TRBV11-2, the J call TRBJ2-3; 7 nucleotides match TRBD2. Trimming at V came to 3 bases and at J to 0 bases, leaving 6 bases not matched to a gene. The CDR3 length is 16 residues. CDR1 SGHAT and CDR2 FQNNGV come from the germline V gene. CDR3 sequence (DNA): TGTGCCAGCAGCTTCGATGGTAGCGGGAGCACAGATACGCAGTATTTT. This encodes CASSFDGSGSTDTQYF.

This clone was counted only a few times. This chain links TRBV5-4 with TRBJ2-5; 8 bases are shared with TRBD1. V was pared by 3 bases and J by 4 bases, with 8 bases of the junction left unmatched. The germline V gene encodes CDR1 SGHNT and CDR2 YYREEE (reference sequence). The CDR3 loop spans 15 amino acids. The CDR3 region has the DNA TGTGCCAGCAGCTCCTTTTCAGGGGGCCGAGAGACCCAGTACTTC. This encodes CASSSFSGGRETQYF.

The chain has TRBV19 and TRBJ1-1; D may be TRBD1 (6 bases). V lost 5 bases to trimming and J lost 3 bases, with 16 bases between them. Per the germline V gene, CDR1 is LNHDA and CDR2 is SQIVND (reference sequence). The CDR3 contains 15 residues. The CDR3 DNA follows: TGTGCCAGTAGTTTCCGCCCCAACAGGGACACTGAAGCTTTCTTT. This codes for CASSFRPNRDTEAFF.

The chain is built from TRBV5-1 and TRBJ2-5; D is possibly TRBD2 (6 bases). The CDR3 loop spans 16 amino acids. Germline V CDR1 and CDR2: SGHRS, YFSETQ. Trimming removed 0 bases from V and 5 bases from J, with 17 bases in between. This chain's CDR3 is CASSLAVSGPLETQYF. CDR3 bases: TGCGCCAGCAGCTTGGCCGTTAGCGGCCCCCTGGAGACCCAGTACTTC.

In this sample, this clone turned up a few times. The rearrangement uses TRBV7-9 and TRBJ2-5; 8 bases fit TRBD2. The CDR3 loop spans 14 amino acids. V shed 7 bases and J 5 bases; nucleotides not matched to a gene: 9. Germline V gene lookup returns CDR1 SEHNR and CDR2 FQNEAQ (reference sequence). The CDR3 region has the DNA TGTGCCAGCAACCGGGCGGGAGGATCGGAGACCCAGTACTTC. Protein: CASNRAGGSETQYF.

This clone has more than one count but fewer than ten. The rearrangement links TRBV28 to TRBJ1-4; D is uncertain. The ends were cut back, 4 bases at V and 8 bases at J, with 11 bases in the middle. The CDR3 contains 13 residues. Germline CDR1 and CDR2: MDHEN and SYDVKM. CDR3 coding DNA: TGTGCCAGCAGTTACCCGGGGAAGGAAAAACTGTTTTTT. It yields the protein CASSYPGKEKLFF. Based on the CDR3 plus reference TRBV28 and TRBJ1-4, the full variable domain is DVKVTQSSRYLVKRTGEKVFLECVQDMDHENMFWYRQDPGLGLRLIYFSYDVKMKEKGDIPEGYSVSREKKERFSLILESASTNQTSMYLCASSYPGKEKLFFGSGTQLSVL.

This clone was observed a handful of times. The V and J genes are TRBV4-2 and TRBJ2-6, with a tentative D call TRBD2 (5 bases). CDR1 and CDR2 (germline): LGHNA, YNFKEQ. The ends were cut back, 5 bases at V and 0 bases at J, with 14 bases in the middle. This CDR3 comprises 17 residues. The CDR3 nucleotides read TGTGCCAGCAGCGTAAGTGTCGGGAACTCTGGGGCCAACGTCCTGACTTTC. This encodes CASSVSVGNSGANVLTF.

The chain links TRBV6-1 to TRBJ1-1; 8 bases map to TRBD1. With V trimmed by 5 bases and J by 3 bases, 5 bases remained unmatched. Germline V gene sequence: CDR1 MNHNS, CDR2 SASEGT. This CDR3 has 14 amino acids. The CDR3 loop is CASSSDRADTEAFF. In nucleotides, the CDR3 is TGTGCCAGCAGTTCGGACAGGGCGGACACTGAAGCTTTCTTT.

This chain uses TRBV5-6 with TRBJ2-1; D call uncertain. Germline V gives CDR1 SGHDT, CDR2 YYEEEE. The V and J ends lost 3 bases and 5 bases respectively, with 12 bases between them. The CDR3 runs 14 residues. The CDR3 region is CASSYEYGDNEQFF. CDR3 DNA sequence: TGTGCCAGCAGCTACGAATATGGGGACAATGAGCAGTTCTTC. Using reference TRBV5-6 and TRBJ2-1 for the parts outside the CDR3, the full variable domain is DAGVTQSPTHLIKTRGQQVTLRCSPKSGHDTVSWYQQALGQGPQFIFQYYEEEERQRGNFPDRFSGHQFPNYSSELNVNALLLGDSALYLCASSYEYGDNEQFFGPGTRLTVL.

In DNA, the CDR3 is TGTGCCAGCAGAACATCGGGACAGGGAGGCGAAGCTTTCTTT. Translated, it gives CASRTSGQGGEAFF. This sequence joins TRBV7-9 and TRBJ1-1; 9 bases map to TRBD1. CDR3 length: 14 residues. Looked up from germline, CDR1 is SEHNR and CDR2 is FQNEAQ (reference sequence). J was trimmed by 8 bases and V by 6 bases; bases with no gene match: 10.

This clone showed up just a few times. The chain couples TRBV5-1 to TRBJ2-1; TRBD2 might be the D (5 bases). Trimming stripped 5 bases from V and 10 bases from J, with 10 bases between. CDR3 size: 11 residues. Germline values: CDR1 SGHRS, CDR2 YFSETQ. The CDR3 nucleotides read TGCGCCAGCAGTTTGAGCGGAGAGCAGTTCTTC. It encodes CASSLSGEQFF.

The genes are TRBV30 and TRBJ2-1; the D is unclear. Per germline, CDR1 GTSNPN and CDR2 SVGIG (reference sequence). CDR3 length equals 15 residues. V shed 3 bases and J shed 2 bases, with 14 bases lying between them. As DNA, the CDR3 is TGTGCCTGGAGAAGGGCACCCTCCACCTACAATGAGCAGTTCTTC. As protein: CAWRRAPSTYNEQFF.

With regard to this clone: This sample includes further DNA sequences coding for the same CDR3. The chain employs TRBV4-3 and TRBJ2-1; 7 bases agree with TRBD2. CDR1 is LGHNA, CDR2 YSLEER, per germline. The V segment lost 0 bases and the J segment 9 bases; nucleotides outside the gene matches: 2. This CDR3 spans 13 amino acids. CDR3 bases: TGCGCCAGCAGCCAAGAACCGGGAGGTGAGCAGTTCTTC. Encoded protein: CASSQEPGGEQFF.

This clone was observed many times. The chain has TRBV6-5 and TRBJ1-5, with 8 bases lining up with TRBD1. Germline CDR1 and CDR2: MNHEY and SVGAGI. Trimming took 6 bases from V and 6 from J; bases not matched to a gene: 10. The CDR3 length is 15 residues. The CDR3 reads CASRSGQGKGQPQHF. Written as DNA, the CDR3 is TGTGCCAGCAGATCTGGACAGGGTAAAGGTCAGCCCCAGCATTTT.

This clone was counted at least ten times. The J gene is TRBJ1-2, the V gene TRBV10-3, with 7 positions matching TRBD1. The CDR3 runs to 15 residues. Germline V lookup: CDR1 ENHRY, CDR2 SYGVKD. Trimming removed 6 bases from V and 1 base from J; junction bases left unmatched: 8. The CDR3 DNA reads TGTGCCATCAGCGATACAGGGGATCTTAACTATGGCTACACCTTC. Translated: CAISDTGDLNYGYTF.